What follows are 15 T cell receptor beta chains derived from one specimen sequenced in a study of CD8 T cells in Susac syndrome. After extraction with the RNeasy kit, roughly 0.5 to 1 ug of the RNA was reverse transcribed using random hexamers. TCRdb analysed the immunoSEQ multiplex PCR reads with MiXCR anew, one entry per CDR3 protein. The sample records 150,000 to 200,000 distinct CDR3 sequences, around 94% being singletons. The specimen was CD4+ T cells from PBMCs. These receptors came from a human donor with Susac syndrome.

This sequence joins TRBV11-2 and TRBJ2-5; 11 nucleotides agree with TRBD2. Germline trimming cut 9 bases from V and 5 bases from J; bases unmatched to any gene: 5. This CDR3 is 13 amino acids long. From germline, CDR1 is SGHAT and CDR2 FQNNGV. This CDR3 reads CARLAGAGETQYF. The CDR3 region has the DNA TGTGCCAGACTAGCGGGGGCAGGGGAGACCCAGTACTTC.

The count of this clonotype is one. The rearrangement joins TRBV5-6 to TRBJ1-5, with D possibly being TRBD1 (5 bases). V gave up 1 base and J gave up 0 bases, with 11 bases separating them. Germline V gene sequence: CDR1 SGHDT, CDR2 YYEEEE. CDR3 length: 16 residues. In DNA form, the CDR3 reads TGTGCCAGCAGCTTGTATGGGGGTGCTAGCAATCAGCCCCAGCATTTT. Translation: CASSLYGGASNQPQHF. Based on the CDR3 plus reference TRBV5-6 and TRBJ1-5, the full variable domain is DAGVTQSPTHLIKTRGQQVTLRCSPKSGHDTVSWYQQALGQGPQFIFQYYEEEERQRGNFPDRFSGHQFPNYSSELNVNALLLGDSALYLCASSLYGGASNQPQHFGDGTRLSIL.

The V gene is TRBV6-5, the J gene TRBJ2-7; possibly TRBD2 for D (5 bases). This CDR3 has 15 amino acids. CDR1 and CDR2 (germline): MNHEY, SVGAGI. V lost 0 bases, J lost 3 bases, and 12 bases lay in between. CDR3 bases: TGTGCCAGCAGTTACTCGATTTCCGGGATCTACGAGCAGTACTTC. Its translation: CASSYSISGIYEQYF.

This sequence joins TRBV6-1 and TRBJ2-7, with 11 positions matching TRBD1. CDR1 is MNHNS, CDR2 SASEGT, per germline. The V and J ends lost 6 bases and 5 bases, in that order; junction bases with no gene match: 3. This CDR3 has 13 residues. DNA of the CDR3: TGTGCCAGCAGGCGGACAGGGGGCCACGAGCAGTACTTC. Protein product: CASRRTGGHEQYF.

The V and J genes are TRBV30 and TRBJ2-7, with TRBD1 matching over 9 bases. V lost 3 bases, J lost 2 bases, and 5 bases stayed unmatched. The length of the CDR3 is 14 residues. Germline values: CDR1 GTSNPN, CDR2 SVGIG (reference sequence). CDR3 protein: CAWSPGTGPYEQYF. The CDR3, as DNA: TGTGCCTGGAGCCCCGGGACAGGGCCCTACGAGCAGTACTTC.

V gene TRBV7-9 combines with J gene TRBJ2-1, with D possibly being TRBD1 (6 bases). CDR1 and CDR2 from the germline V gene are SEHNR and FQNEAQ (reference sequence). The CDR3 totals 14 residues. V was pared by 5 bases and J by 4 bases, with 12 bases between. CDR3 sequence reads: CASSLKGHYNEQFF. The CDR3 bases are TGTGCCAGCAGCCTTAAGGGACATTACAATGAGCAGTTCTTC. Together with reference TRBV7-9 and TRBJ2-1, the CDR3 gives the full variable domain: DTGVSQNPRHKITKRGQNVTFRCDPISEHNRLYWYRQTLGQGPEFLTYFQNEAQLEKSRLLSDRFSAERPKGSFSTLEIQRTEQGDSAMYLCASSLKGHYNEQFFGPGTRLTVL.

The chain is built from TRBV6-5 and TRBJ2-2, with D maybe TRBD2 (5 bases). The germline V gene has CDR1 MNHEY and CDR2 SVGAGI. Trimming shortened V by 2 bases and J by 3 bases, and 10 bases separated the two germline ends. The CDR3 sequence is 15 residues long. CDR3 region: CASSYEGTYTGELFF. Here the CDR3 DNA reads TGTGCCAGCAGTTACGAGGGAACCTACACCGGGGAGCTGTTTTTT.

V is TRBV30 and J is TRBJ1-4; 8 nucleotides line up with TRBD1. This CDR3 region has 13 residues. The junction had 5 bases not matched to a gene; V was cut back by 3 bases and J by 8 bases. Germline V gene data show CDR1 as GTSNPN and CDR2 as SVGIG (reference sequence). The CDR3 DNA reads TGTGCCTGGAGACAGGGGGTTGGCGAAAAACTGTTTTTT. This codes for CAWRQGVGEKLFF. Variable domain in full (rest from reference TRBV30 and TRBJ1-4): SQTIHQWPATLVQPVGSPLSLECTVEGTSNPNLYWYRQAAGRGLQLLFYSVGIGQISSEVPQNLSASRPQDRQFILSSKKLLLSDSGFYLCAWRQGVGEKLFFGSGTQLSVL.

The chain employs TRBV20-1 and TRBJ2-2; TRBD2 matches at 7 bases. This CDR3 has 15 amino acids. Germline CDR1 DFQATT, CDR2 SNEGSKA (reference sequence). Trimming cost V 0 bases and J 0 bases; bases outside gene matches: 1. The CDR3: CSARDTSANTGELFF. CDR3 DNA: TGCAGTGCTAGAGATACTAGCGCGAACACCGGGGAGCTGTTTTTT.

This clonotype was counted once. The J gene is TRBJ1-1, the V gene TRBV24-1; D gene uncertain. Trimming cost V 3 bases and J 1 base, with 2 bases left between them. Germline loops: CDR1 KGHDR, CDR2 SFDVKD. The CDR3 totals 12 residues. The CDR3 protein is CATSDGNTEAFF. The CDR3 DNA reads TGTGCCACCAGTGATGGGAACACTGAAGCTTTCTTT.

The chain carries TRBV18 and TRBJ1-1, with a tentative D call TRBD1 (5 bases). Looked up from germline, CDR1 is KGHSH and CDR2 is LQKENI. V shed 8 bases and J shed 4 bases, with 11 bases lying between them. CDR3 size: 12 residues. The CDR3 sequence: CASAQEGTEAFF. CDR3 DNA sequence: TGTGCCAGCGCACAGGAGGGCACTGAAGCTTTCTTT.

This chain joins TRBV10-2 and TRBJ2-3, with a tentative D call TRBD2 (6 bases). This CDR3 comprises 14 residues. CDR1 WSHSY and CDR2 SAAADI come from the germline V gene. V gave up 8 bases and J gave up 2 bases, with 14 bases separating them. The CDR3 loop reads CASLRDFNTDTQYF. The CDR3 DNA reads TGCGCCAGCCTGAGGGACTTTAACACAGATACGCAGTATTTT.

The rearrangement joins TRBV30 to TRBJ1-5, with a weak D call TRBD1 (5 bases). In germline, CDR1 is GTSNPN, CDR2 SVGIG (reference sequence). CDR3 length: 16 residues. Trimming took 0 bases from V and 1 from J, leaving 13 bases between them. Written as DNA, the CDR3 is TGTGCCTGGAGTGTACCCGACAGTAGGAGCAATCAGCCCCAGCATTTT. It yields the protein CAWSVPDSRSNQPQHF.

The V and J genes are TRBV20-1 and TRBJ1-1; D perhaps matches TRBD1 (6 bases). CDR1 and CDR2 (germline): DFQATT, SNEGSKA (reference sequence). With 3 bases removed from V and 11 bases from J, the gap between germline ends came to 16 bases. The CDR3 runs 12 residues. CDR3 amino acids: CSASMGGTVAFF. CDR3 in DNA: TGCAGTGCTAGTATGGGGGGCACGGTGGCTTTCTTT.

The V and J genes are TRBV30 and TRBJ1-2; the match to TRBD1 covers 8 bases. This CDR3 has 15 amino acids. V lost 0 bases to trimming and J lost 5 bases; unmatched junction nucleotides: 8. Germline V gives CDR1 GTSNPN, CDR2 SVGIG (reference sequence). The CDR3 DNA reads TGTGCCTGGAGTGTACCAGGCAGGGGGCTGTATGGCTACACCTTC. Translating gives CAWSVPGRGLYGYTF.